This T cell receptor (beta chain) is from a study of cytomegalovirus exposure and HLA in healthy donors. Notes on the study in general: Available immune exposure information was restricted to CMV serostatus only.

The study ran its PCR with 60 Vbeta and 13 Jbeta primers. Data came from immunoSEQ multiplex PCR; TCRdb stores just in-frame clones and leaves some out. The table lists approximately 140,000 clones, approximately 85% of them singletons. Between the trimmed V and J ends, which lost 5 bases and 1 base, there was a span of 17 bases. Germline CDR1 MNHEY, CDR2 SMNVEV (reference sequence). The CDR3 loop spans 17 amino acids. Points on this clone: The target antigen is unknown.

What was sequenced was PBMCs. The V and J genes are TRBV27 and TRBJ2-2; the D gene is possibly TRBD1 (5 bases). The clonotype originates from a boy under 18 in good health and CMV-seronegative. The CDR3 coding sequence is TGTGCCAGCAGTCTTTCCCCGCGGCAGGGGAACACCGGGGAGCTGTTTTTT. Protein product: CASSLSPRQGNTGELFF.